What follows describes a single T cell receptor (beta chain). The specificity of this receptor is unknown. No much larger clone is present one base from it, and per-base qualities are unavailable. Donors formed part of the validation cohort, which comprised approximately 130 subjects and was distinct from the first cohort of over 500 subjects. The library was prepared using the immunoSEQ multiplex PCR assay. The authors' analysis ran thus. A statistical classification framework was developed to diagnose cytomegalovirus status using the catalog of TCR beta chain sequences. This is the immuneACCESS table as TCRdb keeps it, with only in-frame sequences that have V and J called. A part of the clones is gone; compared with another copy, unresolved V genes explain less than half, and the rest is unexplained. V and J calls and clone size are copied from that table; D and trimming were computed from the DNA. The sample records over 200,000 clones, roughly 91% of which are singletons. The top ten hold approximately 3% of the sample.

The data were obtained in a study of cytomegalovirus exposure and HLA in healthy donors (dated by TCRdb to about 2017). With respect to the entire study: A later analysis indicated that the 130 or so validation repertoires were generated on the platform also employed for the 650 to 850 repertoires of the first cohort. The study was designed to test whether signatures of past pathogen exposure could be identified by cataloging public T cell receptors. Besides the first cohort of 500 to 700 subjects, a separate validation cohort made up of some 110 different subjects was used. The study combined high-throughput TCR immunosequencing, statistical association of individual TCRs with disease status, and machine learning to predict cytomegalovirus infection status. Points the paper makes about the study in general: All 120 or so repertoires were used to score co-occurrence in the validation cohort in a later analysis, because that analysis had no HLA typing for the cohort. A total of around 150 TCR beta chains were listed by the study as associated with cytomegalovirus. It was suggested by the authors that the approach could potentially be generalized to other disease states and immunological phenotypes. While some public TCRs were present in many individuals, most TCR sequences turned up only very rarely across donors. A later analysis found that TCRs clustered in the first cohort also tended to co-occur in the 120 validation repertoires, with more than 90% of cluster scores above 0. The classifier was reported to diagnose cytomegalovirus status with high specificity and sensitivity in both the original and validation cohorts. In vitro tests confirmed that a few of the cytomegalovirus-associated TCR beta chains recognize cytomegalovirus antigens.

Trimming leaves V shorter by 6 bases and J shorter by 6 bases, with the junction holding 20 bases beyond the gene matches. From the cysteine through the phenylalanine, the CDR3 covers 17 amino acids. Kept here is only the CDR3 DNA, which spans 51 bases and is read in frame from base 1. Sequences MDHEN (CDR1) and SYDVKM (CDR2) are obtained from the germline V gene. Specimen: PBMCs. The chain is assembled from TRBV28 and TRBJ2-7, and 7 bases in between align with TRBD2. The source of this sequence is a woman aged 25 to 39 in good health and CMV-seronegative. The CDR3 is CASRSIEGRAWVSEQYF. In nucleotide form, the sequence is TGTGCCAGCAGATCGATCGAGGGGAGGGCCTGGGTATCCGAGCAGTACTTC.